These 21 T cell receptor beta chains originate from one sample sequenced in a study of blood T cell repertoires in COVID-19. TCRdb keeps only in-frame clones here, not all; method: immunoSEQ multiplex PCR. Among about 150,000 clones listed, approximately 84% were seen once. Sequenced input: peripheral blood. The receptors were gathered from an elderly woman with COVID-19, enrolled during active disease.

This clone was seen once. The gene calls are TRBV18 and TRBJ2-1; weak D call: TRBD2 (5 bases). Germline V gene lookup returns CDR1 KGHSH and CDR2 LQKENI. The CDR3 covers 15 residues. V shed 3 bases and J shed 0 bases, with 9 bases lying between them. The CDR3 region is CASSPFEGSYNEQFF. For the CDR3, the DNA is TGTGCCAGCTCACCCTTCGAGGGCTCCTACAATGAGCAGTTCTTC.

The gene calls are TRBV6-5 and TRBJ2-1; tentative D call: TRBD1 (7 bases). The CDR3 runs 15 residues. Germline V gives CDR1 MNHEY, CDR2 SVGAGI. Trimming shortened V by 0 bases and J by 5 bases, and 11 bases separated the two germline ends. CDR3 amino acids: CASSYSAGGHNEQFF. DNA of the CDR3: TGTGCCAGCAGTTACTCGGCAGGGGGGCACAATGAGCAGTTCTTC.

The chain is built from TRBV5-6 and TRBJ2-1; TRBD2 agrees at 7 bases. Germline lookup yields CDR1 SGHDT and CDR2 YYEEEE. The CDR3 length is 12 residues. Trimming cost V 3 bases and J 10 bases; bases outside gene matches: 4. The DNA for the CDR3 is TGTGCCAGCAGCTGGGGAGCGGGGGAGCAGTTCTTC. Translating gives CASSWGAGEQFF.

This clone was observed a single time. The V gene is TRBV2, the J gene TRBJ2-3; 8 nucleotides line up with TRBD1. This CDR3 spans 13 amino acids. With 5 bases clipped from V and 4 bases from J, the junction kept 2 bases outside the gene matches. CDR1 is SNHLY and CDR2 is FYNNEI in the germline V gene. The CDR3 coding sequence is TGTGCCAGCAGTTTGGGACAGGCAGATACGCAGTATTTT. It codes for CASSLGQADTQYF. The complete variable domain, with remaining parts taken from reference TRBV2 and TRBJ2-3, reads EPEVTQTPSHQVTQMGQEVILRCVPISNHLYFYWYRQILGQKVEFLVSFYNNEISEKSEIFDDQFSVERPDGSNFTLKIRSTKLEDSAMYFCASSLGQADTQYFGPGTRLTVL.

This clone was counted a single time. The chain uses TRBV5-6 and TRBJ2-6; 12 nucleotides align to TRBD1. The V gene's germline CDR1 is SGHDT and CDR2 YYEEEE. The V segment lost 2 bases and the J segment 0 bases; nucleotides outside the gene matches: 3. This CDR3 contains 18 residues. For the CDR3, the DNA is TGTGCCAGCAGCTTAGGGACAGGGGGCGCCTCTGGGGCCAACGTCCTGACTTTC. Encoded protein: CASSLGTGGASGANVLTF.

The chain joins TRBV5-1 to TRBJ2-1; possibly TRBD2 for D (5 bases). The CDR3 totals 15 residues. Per germline, CDR1 SGHRS and CDR2 YFSETQ. V gave up 5 bases and J gave up 4 bases, with 16 bases separating them. The CDR3 here is CASRTYGMGYNEQFF. The CDR3, as DNA: TGCGCCAGCAGGACATACGGGATGGGGTACAATGAGCAGTTCTTC.

About this clone itself: At one end, the junction sequence differs from germline, possibly due to a read error. The chain combines TRBV3-1 (or the pseudogene TRBV3-2) with TRBJ1-5; unclear D gene. Germline V lookup: CDR1 LGHDT, CDR2 YNNKEL (reference sequence). This CDR3 comprises 14 residues. The CDR3 coding sequence is TGTGCCAGCACCCAAAGGAGGCCCAATCAGCCCCAGCATTTT. Protein: CASTQRRPNQPQHF.

This clone was counted only a few times. The CDR3 region has the DNA TGTGCCAGCAGTTTTAGTAACGACTATGGCTACACCTTC. It is translated as CASSFSNDYGYTF. The V gene is TRBV6-6, the J gene TRBJ1-2; D remains ambiguous. This CDR3 region has 13 residues. Germline-derived CDR1 and CDR2 are MNHNY and SVGAGI (reference sequence). V lost 4 bases and J lost 3, with 9 bases in between.

The CDR3 nucleotides read TGTGCCAGCAGAACTAGCGGGAGGGACGAGCAGTACTTC. This codes for CASRTSGRDEQYF. The chain carries TRBV2 and TRBJ2-7; 13 positions match TRBD2. CDR1 is SNHLY, CDR2 FYNNEI, per germline. V was clipped by 6 bases and J by 5 bases; unmatched bases: 1. The CDR3 spans 13 residues.

J is TRBJ2-2 and V is TRBV7-3; perhaps TRBD1 as D (6 bases). The germline V gene encodes CDR1 SGHTA and CDR2 FQGTGA. Trimming removed 3 bases from V and 2 bases from J, with 7 bases in between. CDR3 length: 14 residues. The DNA for the CDR3 is TGTGCCAGCAGCTTGGACAGTAACACCGGGGAGCTGTTTTTT. Protein sequence: CASSLDSNTGELFF.

As for this clone: A junction boundary mismatches the germline segment, possibly from a read error. The V call is TRBV5-4, the J call TRBJ2-4; no definite D call. The CDR3 covers 14 residues. The germline V gene has CDR1 SGHNT and CDR2 YYREEE (reference sequence). DNA of the CDR3: TGTGCCAGCAGCTTGGGTTTGGCCAACAACATTCAGTACTTC. It codes for CASSLGLANNIQYF.

This sequence joins TRBV6-4 and TRBJ2-3, with D possibly matching TRBD2 (6 bases). CDR1 is MRHNA, CDR2 SNTAGT, per germline. V was cut by 2 bases and J by 5 bases, with 11 bases left in between. The CDR3 loop spans 14 amino acids. CDR3 region: CASSDGGDLDTQYF. The CDR3 DNA is TGTGCCAGCAGTGACGGCGGGGACCTAGATACGCAGTATTTT.

The chain is built from TRBV7-9 and TRBJ2-1, with TRBD2 as a possible D gene (6 bases). V lost 8 bases and J 0 bases, leaving 14 bases between the germline ends. The length of the CDR3 is 15 residues. CDR1 is SEHNR, CDR2 FQNEAQ, per germline (reference sequence). In DNA, the CDR3 is TGTGCCAGCGTAGGCGGGGCGAGCTCCTACAATGAGCAGTTCTTC. This translates into CASVGGASSYNEQFF.

This chain links TRBV27 with TRBJ2-2, with 7 bases fitting TRBD1. Trimming at V came to 1 base and at J to 2 bases, leaving 13 bases not matched to a gene. CDR3 size: 19 residues. CDR1 and CDR2 from the germline V gene are MNHEY and SMNVEV (reference sequence). This CDR3 reads CASSLWWDSLYVNTGELFF. The CDR3 DNA sequence: TGTGCCAGCAGTTTATGGTGGGACAGCCTTTATGTTAACACCGGGGAGCTGTTTTTT.

In this sample, this clone turned up once. This chain joins TRBV27 and TRBJ2-1; TRBD2 agrees at 13 bases. This CDR3 is 16 amino acids long. In germline, CDR1 is MNHEY, CDR2 SMNVEV (reference sequence). The ends lost 6 bases at V and 7 bases at J; junction bases unmatched: 9. CDR3 in amino acids: CASSPTGLAGVNEQFF. For the CDR3, the DNA is TGTGCCAGCAGCCCGACCGGACTAGCGGGAGTTAATGAGCAGTTCTTC.

The J gene is TRBJ2-7, the V gene TRBV6-5; 7 bases line up with TRBD2. CDR1 MNHEY and CDR2 SVGAGI come from the germline V gene. The CDR3 runs 15 residues. J gave up 0 bases and V 7 bases, and 9 bases lay outside the gene matches. The CDR3 protein is CASTQTGGSSYEQYF. The CDR3, as DNA: TGTGCCAGCACCCAAACTGGCGGGAGCTCCTACGAGCAGTACTTC.

The rearrangement links TRBV5-6 to TRBJ2-1; 7 nucleotides line up with TRBD1. Germline CDR1 and CDR2: SGHDT and YYEEEE. The CDR3 has 16 residues. The V and J ends lost 4 bases and 5 bases, in that order; junction bases with no gene match: 12. The CDR3 coding sequence is TGTGCCAGCAGCCCCTCGGACAGGTTCCCCAACAATGAGCAGTTCTTC. It codes for CASSPSDRFPNNEQFF.

The chain employs TRBV9 and TRBJ2-5; 7 nucleotides align to TRBD1. CDR3 length: 14 residues. Germline CDR1 SGDLS, CDR2 YYNGEE. Germline trimming cut 0 bases from V and 5 bases from J; bases unmatched to any gene: 4. The CDR3 nucleotides read TGTGCCAGCAGCGTAGGAGGGGGCGGGGAGACCCAGTACTTC. Translated: CASSVGGGGETQYF. The entire variable domain, with the rest obtained from reference TRBV9 and TRBJ2-5, is as follows: DSGVTQTPKHLITATGQRVTLRCSPRSGDLSVYWYQQSLDQGLQFLIQYYNGEERAKGNILERFSAQQFPDLHSELNLSSLELGDSALYFCASSVGGGGETQYFGPGTRLLVL.

The CDR3 sequence: CASSYSAGRNEQFF. The CDR3 DNA sequence: TGTGCCAGCAGTTACTCCGCGGGTAGGAATGAGCAGTTCTTC. The V gene is TRBV6-5, the J gene TRBJ2-1; possibly TRBD2 for D (5 bases). This CDR3 spans 14 amino acids. Germline CDR1 is MNHEY and CDR2 is SVGAGI. V lost 0 bases and J 7 bases, leaving 10 bases between the germline ends.

The gene calls are TRBV7-2 and TRBJ2-5; 7 bases map to TRBD2. This CDR3 spans 14 amino acids. CDR1 and CDR2 from the germline V gene are SGHTA and FQGNSA. Losses at the gene ends were 5 bases for V and 4 bases for J; bases not matched to a gene: 7. The CDR3 bases are TGTGCCAGCAGCACCGACTGGGGGGGAGAGACCCAGTACTTC. Translation gives CASSTDWGGETQYF.

V is TRBV23-1 and J is TRBJ2-2, with D possibly TRBD1 on 6 matching bases. TRBV23-1 is noted as an ORF with a role that remains uncertain. Trimming stripped 6 bases from V and 4 bases from J, with 21 bases between. This CDR3 contains 17 residues. Here the CDR3 DNA reads TGCGCCAGCAGATCCCACCCCCGGGACAACACCACCGGGGAGCTGTTTTTT. Translating gives CASRSHPRDNTTGELFF.